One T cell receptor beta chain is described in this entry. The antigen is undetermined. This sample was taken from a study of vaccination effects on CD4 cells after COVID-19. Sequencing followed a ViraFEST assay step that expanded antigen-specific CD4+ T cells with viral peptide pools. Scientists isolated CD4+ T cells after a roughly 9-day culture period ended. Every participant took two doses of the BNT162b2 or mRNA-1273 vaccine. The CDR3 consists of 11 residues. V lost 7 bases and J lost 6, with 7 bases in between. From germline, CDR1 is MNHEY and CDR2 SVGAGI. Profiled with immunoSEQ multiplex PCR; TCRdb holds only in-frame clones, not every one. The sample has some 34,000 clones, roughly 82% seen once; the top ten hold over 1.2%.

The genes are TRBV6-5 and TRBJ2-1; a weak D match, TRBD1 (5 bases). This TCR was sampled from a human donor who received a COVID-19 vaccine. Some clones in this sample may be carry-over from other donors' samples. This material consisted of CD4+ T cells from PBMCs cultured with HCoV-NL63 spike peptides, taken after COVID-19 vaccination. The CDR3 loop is CASTQGNEQFF. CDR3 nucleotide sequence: TGTGCCAGCACGCAGGGCAATGAGCAGTTCTTC.